This is a list of T cell receptor beta chains from one sample in a study of T cells in localized non-small cell lung cancer. Clones were read by immunoSEQ multiplex PCR, and TCRdb kept only the in-frame ones, dropping some. The sample has fewer than 25,000 clones; roughly 89% are singletons. Sequenced here: peripheral blood, sampled before any cancer treatment. These receptors all stem from a male donor aged 60 or over with stage I squamous cell lung carcinoma. The CDR3 runs from the conserved cysteine through the conserved F or W. Each record gives: clone size, D gene, J gene, V gene, CDR3 DNA, CDR3 protein. The D gene is left open where the match is weak. Clone sizes are given selectively: once, few, many, or a class where the clone is expanded.

>NA|NA|TRBJ1-1|TRBV5-4
TGTGCCAGCAGCTTAGGGAAGAGGTACACTGAAGCTTTCTTT
CASSLGKRYTEAFF
>NA|NA|TRBJ2-3|TRBV10-3
TGTGCCATCAGAGCTGGAGGGAAAAGCACAGATACGCAGTATTTT
CAIRAGGKSTDTQYF
>NA|NA|TRBJ1-5|TRBV5-1
TGCGCCAGCAGCTTGTCGGGGCAAGGGAATCAGCCCCAGCATTTT
CASSLSGQGNQPQHF
>NA|NA|TRBJ1-1|TRBV5-1
TGCGCCAGCAGTCGGACAGAAAGAAACACTGAAGCTTTCTTT
CASSRTERNTEAFF
>NA|TRBD1|TRBJ2-3|TRBV12-5
TGTGCTAGTGGTTTGGTTTTCGACAGGGGGACCACAGATACGCAGTATTTT
CASGLVFDRGTTDTQYF
>NA|TRBD1|TRBJ1-2|TRBV9
TGTGCCAGCAGCCCCGGGGACAGCTATGGCTACACCTTC
CASSPGDSYGYTF
>few|NA|TRBJ1-1|TRBV10-3
TGTGCCTCCCGGATGGAGTTTACTGAAGCTTTCTTT
CASRMEFTEAFF
>NA|TRBD1|TRBJ1-2|TRBV7-3
TGTGCCAGCAGCTCACCGGGACAGGAGGGCTACACCTTC
CASSSPGQEGYTF
>NA|NA|TRBJ2-2|TRBV10-2
TGCGCCAGCAGTGCAGTGCCCTACACCGGGGAGCTGTTTTTT
CASSAVPYTGELFF
>NA|NA|TRBJ2-5|TRBV19
TGTGCCAGTAGTATAGGGGGGTTTGGAGGGCCGAACCAAGAGACCCAGTACTTC
CASSIGGFGGPNQETQYF
>NA|NA|TRBJ1-6|TRBV30
TGTGCCTGGAGTGGCCTCTATAGGGTATCCTATAATTCACCCCTCCACTTT
CAWSGLYRVSYNSPLHF
>NA|TRBD1|TRBJ1-6|TRBV19
TGTGCCAGTAGTCCACAGGGGAATTCACCCCTCCACTTT
CASSPQGNSPLHF
>NA|TRBD2|TRBJ2-3|TRBV5-4
TGTGCCAGCAGCACCAGGACTAGCGGGGCATACACAGATACGCAGTATTTT
CASSTRTSGAYTDTQYF
>NA|NA|TRBJ1-2|TRBV9
TGTGCCAGCAGCGTGACCAGGGATCTTGGCTATGGCTACACCTTC
CASSVTRDLGYGYTF
>NA|NA|TRBJ1-2|TRBV7-2
TGTGCCAGCAGCTTCGGCCTCCTCTTAGGCTACACCTTC
CASSFGLLLGYTF
>NA|NA|TRBJ1-1|TRBV30
TGTGCCTGGAGTAAGGGCGTGGACACTGAAGCTTTCTTT
CAWSKGVDTEAFF
>once|TRBD2|TRBJ2-1|TRBV6-4
TGTGCCAGCAGTGACTCTTCGGGGGAGGGGTACAATGAGCAGTTCTTC
CASSDSSGEGYNEQFF
>once|TRBD1|TRBJ2-4|TRBV19
TGTGCCAGTAAACTCACAGGGGGCAGGGCCAAAAACATTCAGTACTTC
CASKLTGGRAKNIQYF